Listed below are T cell receptor beta chains from one sample, sequenced in a study of shared clonotypes between healthy human individuals. TCRdb's copy holds only in-frame clones and misses some; the assay was immunoSEQ multiplex PCR. The sample holds over 2,000,000 clones, around 93% seen once. The material sequenced was naive CD8+ T cells from PBMCs. These receptors originate from a man in his late teens or twenties in good health. Some clones in this sample may be carry-over from other donors' samples. Each CDR3 is given with its conserved first and last residue. Each record gives: clone size, D gene, V gene, J gene, CDR3 DNA, CDR3 protein. The D gene is left open where the match is weak. Only part of the rows carry a size: once, few, many, or a class if the clone is expanded.

clone size: .; D gene: .; V gene: TRBV15; J gene: TRBJ2-2; CDR3 DNA: TGTGCCACCAGCAGAGTTAGGGATCCGAACACCGGGGAGCTGTTTTTT; CDR3 protein: CATSRVRDPNTGELFF
clone size: .; D gene: TRBD1; V gene: TRBV5-6; J gene: TRBJ2-7; CDR3 DNA: TGTGCCAGCAGCGCGTACACAGGGGAAGGAAGCTACGAGCAGTACTTC; CDR3 protein: CASSAYTGEGSYEQYF
clone size: .; D gene: .; V gene: TRBV9; J gene: TRBJ1-2; CDR3 DNA: TGTGCCAGCAGCGTAGGGGGGGCGCACTATGGCTACACCTTC; CDR3 protein: CASSVGGAHYGYTF
clone size: .; D gene: TRBD1; V gene: TRBV6-6; J gene: TRBJ1-1; CDR3 DNA: TGTGCCAGCAGCCCATTTTTGACAGGGGAAACTGAAGCTTTCTTT; CDR3 protein: CASSPFLTGETEAFF
clone size: .; D gene: TRBD1; V gene: TRBV5-1; J gene: TRBJ2-5; CDR3 DNA: TGCGCCAGCAGCGCCGGGACAGGGGGCGTGGTAGCGGGAGAGGGTTCGCAGACCCAGTACTTC; CDR3 protein: CASSAGTGGVVAGEGSQTQYF
clone size: .; D gene: TRBD1; V gene: TRBV29-1; J gene: TRBJ1-1; CDR3 DNA: TGCAGCGGATTGTCGGACAGGGGCACTGAAGCTTTCTTT; CDR3 protein: CSGLSDRGTEAFF
clone size: .; D gene: TRBD1; V gene: TRBV19; J gene: TRBJ1-1; CDR3 DNA: TGTGCCAGTAGTTTCGGGACAGGGGGCTTCTGGACTGAAGCTTTCTTT; CDR3 protein: CASSFGTGGFWTEAFF
clone size: .; D gene: .; V gene: TRBV11-1; J gene: TRBJ2-2; CDR3 DNA: TGTGCCAGCAGCGCCCGAACTGGGAACACCGGGGAGCTGTTTTTT; CDR3 protein: CASSARTGNTGELFF
clone size: .; D gene: TRBD1; V gene: TRBV9; J gene: TRBJ1-4; CDR3 DNA: TGTGCCAGCAGCGGCGGGACAGGGGGAATTGAAAAACTGTTTTTT; CDR3 protein: CASSGGTGGIEKLFF
clone size: few; D gene: .; V gene: TRBV27; J gene: TRBJ1-1; CDR3 DNA: TGTGCCAGCAGTTTCCCAGGGAGAGAAGCTTTCTTT; CDR3 protein: CASSFPGREAFF
clone size: .; D gene: .; V gene: TRBV6-5; J gene: TRBJ2-7; CDR3 DNA: TGTGCCAGCAGTCCAATAAAAGGGACCGAGCAGTACTTC; CDR3 protein: CASSPIKGTEQYF
clone size: .; D gene: .; V gene: TRBV4-1; J gene: TRBJ2-2; CDR3 DNA: TGCGCCAGCAGAGGTGGGGTGAACACCGGGGAGCTGTTTTTT; CDR3 protein: CASRGGVNTGELFF
clone size: .; D gene: TRBD2; V gene: TRBV7-6; J gene: TRBJ2-7; CDR3 DNA: TGTGCCAGCAGCGTAGGACTAGCGGGGGCCCCCTACGAGCAGTACTTC; CDR3 protein: CASSVGLAGAPYEQYF
clone size: .; D gene: .; V gene: TRBV9; J gene: TRBJ2-3; CDR3 DNA: TGTGCCAGCAGCGCCGGGACCTCTGGAAAGTATTTT; CDR3 protein: CASSAGTSGKYF
clone size: .; D gene: TRBD1; V gene: TRBV27; J gene: TRBJ1-1; CDR3 DNA: TGTGCCAGCAGTTTGGAGCAGGGGGCTGAAGCTTTCTTT; CDR3 protein: CASSLEQGAEAFF
clone size: once; D gene: TRBD1; V gene: TRBV19; J gene: TRBJ2-1; CDR3 DNA: TGTGCCAGTAGTGCGACAGGGTTAACTGGTTACAATGAGCAGTTCTTC; CDR3 protein: CASSATGLTGYNEQFF
clone size: once; D gene: TRBD2; V gene: TRBV6-1; J gene: TRBJ2-7; CDR3 DNA: TGTGCCAGCAGTGTACCGGGACTAGCGGGAGTCCAGGAGCAGTACTTC; CDR3 protein: CASSVPGLAGVQEQYF
clone size: .; D gene: .; V gene: TRBV19; J gene: TRBJ2-7; CDR3 DNA: TGTGCCAGTAGTATTGGGGGTTCTTTGGGCGAGCAGTACTTC; CDR3 protein: CASSIGGSLGEQYF
clone size: .; D gene: .; V gene: TRBV6-6; J gene: TRBJ2-7; CDR3 DNA: TGTGCCAGCAGTTACTCGGAGGCCAGCTCCTACGAGCAGTACTTC; CDR3 protein: CASSYSEASSYEQYF
clone size: .; D gene: .; V gene: TRBV5-6; J gene: TRBJ2-1; CDR3 DNA: TGTGCCAGCAGCCTTTCTGCGGATGAGCAGTTCTTC; CDR3 protein: CASSLSADEQFF
clone size: .; D gene: .; V gene: TRBV30; J gene: TRBJ2-5; CDR3 DNA: TGTGCCTGGGGGCCCGACGTGGTACAAGAGACCCAGTACTTC; CDR3 protein: CAWGPDVVQETQYF
clone size: .; D gene: .; V gene: TRBV15; J gene: TRBJ2-7; CDR3 DNA: TGTGCCACCAGCAGAGCATACTCCGAGCAGTACTTC; CDR3 protein: CATSRAYSEQYF
clone size: .; D gene: TRBD2; V gene: TRBV5-4; J gene: TRBJ2-3; CDR3 DNA: TGTGCCAGCAGTTGGGGGACTAGCGCAGATACGCAGTATTTT; CDR3 protein: CASSWGTSADTQYF
clone size: .; D gene: .; V gene: TRBV6-6; J gene: TRBJ2-7; CDR3 DNA: TGTGCCAGCGGGATTTCGGCCTTGGAGCAGTACTTC; CDR3 protein: CASGISALEQYF
clone size: .; D gene: .; V gene: TRBV2; J gene: TRBJ2-5; CDR3 DNA: TGTGCCAGAGTGGACGGCACCCAAGAGACCCAGTACTTC; CDR3 protein: CARVDGTQETQYF
clone size: .; D gene: .; V gene: TRBV6-6; J gene: TRBJ1-2; CDR3 DNA: TGTGCCAGCAATGGCCGACAAGACCCTAACTATGGCTACACCTTC; CDR3 protein: CASNGRQDPNYGYTF
clone size: .; D gene: .; V gene: TRBV13; J gene: TRBJ2-5; CDR3 DNA: TGTGCCAGCAGTTCCCCAGGGGAAAACCAAGAGACCCAGTACTTC; CDR3 protein: CASSSPGENQETQYF
clone size: .; D gene: TRBD1; V gene: TRBV9; J gene: TRBJ1-2; CDR3 DNA: TGTGCCAGCAGCGGAGACAGGGGTTACGGCTACACCTTC; CDR3 protein: CASSGDRGYGYTF
clone size: .; D gene: .; V gene: TRBV7-9; J gene: TRBJ2-1; CDR3 DNA: TGTGCCAGCAGCCTAGACGGGTACAATGAGCAGTTCTTC; CDR3 protein: CASSLDGYNEQFF
clone size: .; D gene: .; V gene: TRBV13; J gene: TRBJ1-1; CDR3 DNA: TGTGCCAGCAGCTTCGGGGAAGGGGGGACTGAAGCTTTCTTT; CDR3 protein: CASSFGEGGTEAFF
clone size: .; D gene: .; V gene: TRBV12-2; J gene: TRBJ2-5; CDR3 DNA: TGTGCAAGTCGCCCCAGAGGGAATACCCCCTACCAAGAGACCCAGTACTTC; CDR3 protein: CASRPRGNTPYQETQYF